The 24 T cell receptor beta chains reported below all come from one sample, sequenced in a study of shared clonotypes between healthy human individuals. Sequencing was performed with immunoSEQ multiplex PCR; in TCRdb, only in-frame clones are kept and a portion is missing. In the table there are about 2 million clones, 90% to 95% of which are singletons. Sequencing used naive CD4+ T cells sorted from blood. Subset given: CD45RA+ positively selected. These receptors originate from a man between 18 and 29 years old in good health.

The V call is TRBV28, the J call TRBJ2-3; 8 bases line up with TRBD2. Germline assignment: CDR1 MDHEN and CDR2 SYDVKM. V shed 10 bases, J shed 3 bases, and the junction held 12 bases outside the gene matches. The CDR3 runs 15 residues. The CDR3 DNA sequence: TGTGCCACCCTAAAGCGGGGGTGGTATACAGATACGCAGTATTTT. It specifies CATLKRGWYTDTQYF. The entire variable domain, with the rest obtained from reference TRBV28 and TRBJ2-3, is as follows: DVKVTQSSRYLVKRTGEKVFLECVQDMDHENMFWYRQDPGLGLRLIYFSYDVKMKEKGDIPEGYSVSREKKERFSLILESASTNQTSMYLCATLKRGWYTDTQYFGPGTRLTVL.

This chain links TRBV30 with TRBJ1-1, with D perhaps TRBD1 (6 bases). The V gene's germline CDR1 is GTSNPN and CDR2 SVGIG (reference sequence). The CDR3 extends over 14 amino acids. Trimming shortened V by 0 bases and J by 4 bases, and 12 bases separated the two germline ends. The CDR3 nucleotides are TGTGCCTGGAGTGTACGCCAGGGGTTCACTGAAGCTTTCTTT. It codes for CAWSVRQGFTEAFF.

This chain joins TRBV28 and TRBJ1-5; D gene ambiguous. CDR1 and CDR2 (germline): MDHEN, SYDVKM. This CDR3 has 15 residues. V was pared by 6 bases and J by 1 base, with 13 bases between. CDR3 bases: TGTGCCAGCAGATCTTTCCAGTGGAGCAATCAGCCCCAGCATTTT. This codes for CASRSFQWSNQPQHF. The complete variable domain, with remaining parts taken from reference TRBV28 and TRBJ1-5, reads DVKVTQSSRYLVKRTGEKVFLECVQDMDHENMFWYRQDPGLGLRLIYFSYDVKMKEKGDIPEGYSVSREKKERFSLILESASTNQTSMYLCASRSFQWSNQPQHFGDGTRLSIL.

The CDR3 sequence is CASSPGLVKETQYF. CDR3 nucleotides: TGTGCCAGCAGCCCAGGACTAGTCAAAGAGACCCAGTACTTC. The chain couples TRBV7-6 to TRBJ2-5; 7 positions agree with TRBD2. The CDR3 spans 14 residues. After removal of 5 bases from V and 3 bases from J, the junction contained 6 bases not matched to a gene. The germline CDR1 and CDR2 sequences are SGHVS and FNYEAQ.

Turning to this clone: Other nucleotide sequences in the sample specify the same CDR3. J is TRBJ2-2 and V is TRBV10-1; the D is unclear. CDR1 is WNHNN, CDR2 SYGVQD, per germline (reference sequence). V was pared by 0 bases and J by 1 base, with 3 bases between. CDR3 size: 14 residues. CDR3: CASSESLNTGELFF. The CDR3 coding sequence is TGCGCCAGCAGTGAGTCCTTGAACACCGGGGAGCTGTTTTTT.

This clone occurred a few times. Other nucleotide sequences in the sample specify the same CDR3. The chain employs TRBV2 and TRBJ1-1; D call uncertain. CDR3 length: 13 residues. With 6 bases removed from V and 0 bases from J, the gap between germline ends came to 8 bases. Per germline, CDR1 SNHLY and CDR2 FYNNEI. CDR3 in amino acids: CASRGEMNTEAFF. CDR3 sequence (DNA): TGTGCCAGCAGAGGTGAAATGAACACTGAAGCTTTCTTT.

The chain carries TRBV5-1 and TRBJ2-1, with a tentative D call TRBD1 (5 bases). This CDR3 contains 14 residues. Germline CDR1 SGHRS, CDR2 YFSETQ. Trimming pared 4 bases from V and 4 bases from J, leaving 12 bases between. The CDR3 DNA reads TGCGCCAGCAGCGCTGACAGAGAATACAATGAGCAGTTCTTC. It specifies CASSADREYNEQFF.

V and J are TRBV7-9 and TRBJ1-5; 10 bases fit TRBD1. Germline values: CDR1 SEHNR, CDR2 FQNEAQ (reference sequence). The V and J ends lost 7 bases and 10 bases, in that order; junction bases with no gene match: 10. The CDR3 covers 14 residues. The CDR3 here is CASNQGDRGSPQHF. The CDR3 region has the DNA TGTGCCAGCAACCAGGGGGACAGGGGAAGCCCCCAGCATTTT.

The V gene is TRBV10-3, the J gene TRBJ2-7, with 9 bases that match TRBD1. This CDR3 has 15 residues. J gave up 5 bases and V 6 bases, and 11 bases lay outside the gene matches. Germline CDR1 ENHRY, CDR2 SYGVKD. CDR3 in amino acids: CAISPGTGQVHEQYF. The CDR3 bases are TGTGCCATCAGCCCCGGGACAGGGCAAGTCCACGAGCAGTACTTC.

The V call is TRBV6-4, the J call TRBJ1-2; D might be TRBD1 (5 bases). Germline values: CDR1 MRHNA, CDR2 SNTAGT. The ends were cut back, 6 bases at V and 8 bases at J, with 16 bases in the middle. The length of the CDR3 is 13 residues. DNA of the CDR3: TGTGCCAGCAGAGAGGGGCCTCACGAGGGCTACACCTTC. Encoded protein: CASREGPHEGYTF.

Concerning this clone: This CDR3 is also generated by other DNA sequences in the sample. CDR3 in amino acids: CATSRDRASYEQYF. DNA for the CDR3: TGTGCCACCAGCAGGGACAGGGCTTCCTACGAGCAGTACTTC. This chain connects TRBV15 to TRBJ2-7; 8 nucleotides agree with TRBD1. Germline CDR1 reads LNHNV; CDR2 reads YYDKDF (reference sequence). The CDR3 is 14 amino acids. V was clipped by 3 bases and J by 1 base; unmatched bases: 2.

The chain couples TRBV28 to TRBJ2-5; D unclear. CDR1 is MDHEN, CDR2 SYDVKM, per germline. The CDR3 totals 14 residues. V shed 4 bases and J shed 5 bases, with 14 bases lying between them. DNA for the CDR3: TGTGCCAGCAGTTCCCCGCAAAATCCCGAGACCCAGTACTTC. It encodes CASSSPQNPETQYF.

This chain links TRBV7-2 with TRBJ2-3; 9 nucleotides align to TRBD2. V lost 5 bases, J lost 0 bases, and 6 bases stayed unmatched. This CDR3 comprises 16 residues. The germline V gene has CDR1 SGHTA and CDR2 FQGNSA. CDR3 sequence: CASSPGLAISTDTQYF. CDR3 DNA: TGTGCCAGCAGCCCGGGACTAGCTATAAGCACAGATACGCAGTATTTT.

To note about this clone: The germline gene is not matched at one end of the junction; a read error may be the cause. This same CDR3 is encoded by further DNA sequences in the sample. The chain links TRBV18 to TRBJ2-7; the match to TRBD2 covers 14 bases. The germline V gene encodes CDR1 KGHSH and CDR2 LQKENI. The CDR3 totals 15 residues. CDR3 region: CASSPPGLAGEEQYF. The CDR3 bases are TGTGCCAGCTCTCCACCGGGACTAGCGGGAGAAGAGCAGTACTTC.

This clone was detected once. The chain employs TRBV6-1 and TRBJ1-1; D may be TRBD1 (5 bases). The ends were cut back, 1 base at V and 11 bases at J, with 11 bases in the middle. This CDR3 contains 12 residues. Germline-derived CDR1 and CDR2 are MNHNS and SASEGT. The chain's CDR3 is CASSEVLRGAFF. In DNA, the CDR3 is TGTGCCAGCAGTGAAGTTTTGCGGGGGGCTTTCTTT.

The gene calls are TRBV29-1 and TRBJ2-7; D is ambiguous. The CDR3 runs 11 residues. Germline V gives CDR1 SQVTM, CDR2 ANQGSEA. The V and J ends lost 5 bases and 3 bases respectively, with 8 bases between them. The chain's CDR3 is CSVSPGYEQYF. CDR3 sequence (DNA): TGCAGCGTTTCCCCGGGCTACGAGCAGTACTTC.

A word on this clone: The sample carries other DNA sequences with the same CDR3. The chain combines TRBV28 with TRBJ2-7; tentative D call: TRBD1 (6 bases). V lost 4 bases and J 4 bases, leaving 23 bases between the germline ends. The CDR3 totals 17 residues. Germline V gene lookup returns CDR1 MDHEN and CDR2 SYDVKM. CDR3 sequence reads: CASSSLGGRGPPYEQYF. In DNA form, the CDR3 reads TGTGCCAGCAGTTCCTTAGGGGGAAGGGGCCCTCCTTACGAGCAGTACTTC.

J is TRBJ2-5 and V is TRBV30; 8 positions match TRBD1. Germline assignment: CDR1 GTSNPN and CDR2 SVGIG (reference sequence). This CDR3 has 15 amino acids. The J segment lost 2 bases and the V segment lost 2 bases, leaving 7 bases of the junction unmatched. CDR3: CAWSFGQGWQETQYF. CDR3 sequence (DNA): TGTGCCTGGAGTTTTGGACAGGGATGGCAAGAGACCCAGTACTTC. Full variable domain (outside the CDR3, taken from reference TRBV30 and TRBJ2-5): SQTIHQWPATLVQPVGSPLSLECTVEGTSNPNLYWYRQAAGRGLQLLFYSVGIGQISSEVPQNLSASRPQDRQFILSSKKLLLSDSGFYLCAWSFGQGWQETQYFGPGTRLLVL.

This clone was picked up one time. The CDR3 coding sequence is TGTGCCAGCAGTTTATCGAGGGGGCTGACTAATGAAAAACTGTTTTTT. The encoded protein is CASSLSRGLTNEKLFF. V gene TRBV27 combines with J gene TRBJ1-4; TRBD1 matches 7 bases. The CDR3 consists of 16 residues. CDR1 is MNHEY and CDR2 is SMNVEV in the germline V gene (reference sequence). The trim removed 0 bases at V and 2 bases at J, leaving 3 bases unmatched. Looking up the rest from reference TRBV27 and TRBJ1-4 gives the full variable domain: EAQVTQNPRYLITVTGKKLTVTCSQNMNHEYMSWYRQDPGLGLRQIYYSMNVEVTDKGDVPEGYKVSRKEKRNFPLILESPSPNQTSLYFCASSLSRGLTNEKLFFGSGTQLSVL.

This clone has a single count. The chain has TRBV27 and TRBJ2-7; D assignment may be TRBD1 or TRBD2 (5 bases each). This CDR3 contains 15 residues. Trimming removed 5 bases at V and 0 bases at J, with 14 bases between. CDR1 and CDR2 from the germline V gene are MNHEY and SMNVEV (reference sequence). The CDR3 sequence: CASSPRDAYSYEQYF. In DNA, the CDR3 is TGTGCCAGCAGTCCAAGGGACGCTTACTCCTACGAGCAGTACTTC.

This chain connects TRBV4-2 to TRBJ2-3; TRBD2 matches at 9 bases. The CDR3 is 18 residues long. V shed 0 bases, J shed 0 bases, and the junction held 7 bases outside the gene matches. Per germline, CDR1 LGHNA and CDR2 YNFKEQ. The CDR3 is CASSQDLASGTSTDTQYF. The CDR3 DNA sequence: TGTGCCAGCAGCCAAGATCTGGCTAGCGGGACTAGCACAGATACGCAGTATTTT.

This chain uses TRBV9 with TRBJ2-7; D ambiguous. The germline gives CDR1 SGDLS, CDR2 YYNGEE. Trimming pared 0 bases from V and 5 bases from J, leaving 9 bases between. The CDR3 has 13 residues. The CDR3 protein is CASSVGIGDEQYF. In nucleotides, the CDR3 is TGTGCCAGCAGCGTAGGGATTGGCGACGAGCAGTACTTC.

V and J are TRBV29-1 and TRBJ1-1; 9 bases are shared with TRBD1. Germline trimming cut 2 bases from V and 5 bases from J; bases unmatched to any gene: 6. The CDR3 length is 14 residues. The germline V gene has CDR1 SQVTM and CDR2 ANQGSEA. CDR3 in DNA: TGCAGCGTTGAAATCCGGACAGGGGTGACTGAAGCTTTCTTT. Translating it yields CSVEIRTGVTEAFF.

The CDR3 DNA sequence: TGTGCCAGCAGTCCACAGGGCAAAGCTTTCTTT. Translated, it gives CASSPQGKAFF. The J gene is TRBJ1-1, the V gene TRBV2, with D possibly being TRBD1 (6 bases). Trimming took off 5 bases at V and 9 bases at J, with 10 bases between the two ends. Germline CDR1 SNHLY, CDR2 FYNNEI. CDR3 length: 11 residues.